Sequencing of this T cell receptor beta chain was carried out in a study of blood T cell repertoires in COVID-19. Sequencing was performed with immunoSEQ multiplex PCR; in TCRdb, only in-frame clones are kept and a portion is missing. Of about 110,000 clones listed, 70% to 75% are singletons. The CDR3 is made up of 16 amino acids. The ends were cut back, 0 bases at V and 0 bases at J, with 8 bases in the middle. CDR1 and CDR2 from the germline V gene are MGHRA and YSYEKL. This TCR came from a human donor with acute or convalescent COVID-19. The donor label of this sample is uncertain. This sequence joins TRBV4-1 and TRBJ2-2, with D uncertain. Sequenced sample: peripheral blood. Here the CDR3 DNA reads TGCGCCAGCAGCCAAGACAGCGCTCCGAACACCGGGGAGCTGTTTTTT. Protein product: CASSQDSAPNTGELFF.